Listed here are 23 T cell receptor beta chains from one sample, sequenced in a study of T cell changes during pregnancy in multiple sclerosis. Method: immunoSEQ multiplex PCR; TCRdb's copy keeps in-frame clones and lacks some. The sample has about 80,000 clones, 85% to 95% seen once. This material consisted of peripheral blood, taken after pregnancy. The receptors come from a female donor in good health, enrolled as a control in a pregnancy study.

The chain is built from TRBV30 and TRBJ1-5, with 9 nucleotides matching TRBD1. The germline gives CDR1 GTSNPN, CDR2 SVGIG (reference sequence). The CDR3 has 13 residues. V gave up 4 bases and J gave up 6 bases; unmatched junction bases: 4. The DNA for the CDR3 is TGTGCCTGGAACAGGGGGCCGGGTCAGCCCCAGCATTTT. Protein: CAWNRGPGQPQHF.

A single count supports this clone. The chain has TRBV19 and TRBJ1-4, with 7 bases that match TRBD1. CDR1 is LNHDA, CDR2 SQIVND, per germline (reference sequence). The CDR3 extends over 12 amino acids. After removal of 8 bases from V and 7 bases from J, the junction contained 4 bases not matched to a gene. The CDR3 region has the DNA TGTGCCAGTTCTGACAGGGCTGAAAAACTGTTTTTT. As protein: CASSDRAEKLFF.

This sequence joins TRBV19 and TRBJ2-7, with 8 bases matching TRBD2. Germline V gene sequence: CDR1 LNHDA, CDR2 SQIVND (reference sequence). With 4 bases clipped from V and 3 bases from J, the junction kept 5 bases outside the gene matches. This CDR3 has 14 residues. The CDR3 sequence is CASSRAGGRYEQYF. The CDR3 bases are TGTGCCAGTAGTAGGGCGGGAGGTCGCTACGAGCAGTACTTC.

CDR3 bases: TGCAGCGTTGTGGCCCCGGACATCGGGAGGGAAAACATTCAGTACTTC. This gives the protein CSVVAPDIGRENIQYF. The rearrangement links TRBV29-1 to TRBJ2-4; TRBD2 matches 8 bases. Germline V gene lookup returns CDR1 SQVTM and CDR2 ANQGSEA. J lost 5 bases, V lost 4 bases, and 13 bases had no gene match. There are 16 residues in the CDR3.

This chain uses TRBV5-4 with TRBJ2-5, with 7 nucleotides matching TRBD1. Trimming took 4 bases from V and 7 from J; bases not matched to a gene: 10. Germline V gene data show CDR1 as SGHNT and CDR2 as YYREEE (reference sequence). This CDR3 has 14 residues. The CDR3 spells CASSLRQGSGTQYF. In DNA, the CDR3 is TGTGCCAGCAGCCTCAGACAGGGTTCGGGGACCCAGTACTTC.

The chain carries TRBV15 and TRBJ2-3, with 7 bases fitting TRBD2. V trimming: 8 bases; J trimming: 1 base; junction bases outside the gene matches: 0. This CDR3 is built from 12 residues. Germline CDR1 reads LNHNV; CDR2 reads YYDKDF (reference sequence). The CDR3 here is CATAGGTDTQYF. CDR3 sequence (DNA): TGTGCCACCGCGGGAGGCACAGATACGCAGTATTTT. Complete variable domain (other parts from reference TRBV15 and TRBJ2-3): DAMVIQNPRYQVTQFGKPVTLSCSQTLNHNVMYWYQQKSSQAPKLLFHYYDKDFNNEADTPDNFQSRRPNTSFCFLDIRSPGLGDTAMYLCATAGGTDTQYFGPGTRLTVL.

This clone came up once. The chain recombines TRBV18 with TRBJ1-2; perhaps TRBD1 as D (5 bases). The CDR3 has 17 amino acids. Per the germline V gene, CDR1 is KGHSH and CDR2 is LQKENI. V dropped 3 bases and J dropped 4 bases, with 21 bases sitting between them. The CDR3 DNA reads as TGTGCCAGCTCACCCGCCCCCCCGGCAGGGTATTCCTATGGCTACACCTTC. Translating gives CASSPAPPAGYSYGYTF.

The CDR3 is CAWSVTGTGLHGYTF. CDR3 in DNA: TGTGCCTGGAGTGTGACAGGGACAGGGTTACATGGCTACACCTTC. J is TRBJ1-2 and V is TRBV30; 9 bases are shared with TRBD1. This CDR3 spans 15 amino acids. CDR1 and CDR2 from the germline V gene are GTSNPN and SVGIG (reference sequence). Unmatched junction bases numbered 8, after V lost 0 bases and J lost 6 bases.

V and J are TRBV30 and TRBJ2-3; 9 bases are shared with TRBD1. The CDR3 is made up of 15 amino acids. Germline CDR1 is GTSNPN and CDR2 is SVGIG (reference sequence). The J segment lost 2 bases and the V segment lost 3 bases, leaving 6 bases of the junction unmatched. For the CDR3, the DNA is TGTGCCTGGAGCGCCGGGACAGGGCCCACAGATACGCAGTATTTT. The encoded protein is CAWSAGTGPTDTQYF. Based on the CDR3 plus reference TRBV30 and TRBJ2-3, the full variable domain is SQTIHQWPATLVQPVGSPLSLECTVEGTSNPNLYWYRQAAGRGLQLLFYSVGIGQISSEVPQNLSASRPQDRQFILSSKKLLLSDSGFYLCAWSAGTGPTDTQYFGPGTRLTVL.

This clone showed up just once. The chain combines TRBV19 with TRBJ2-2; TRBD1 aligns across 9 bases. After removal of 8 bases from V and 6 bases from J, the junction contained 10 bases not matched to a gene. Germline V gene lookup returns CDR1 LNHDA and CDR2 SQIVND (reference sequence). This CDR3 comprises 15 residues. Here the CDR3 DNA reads TGTGCCAGTTTTGTCGGGACAGGGTGGTCCGGGGAGCTGTTTTTT. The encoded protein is CASFVGTGWSGELFF.

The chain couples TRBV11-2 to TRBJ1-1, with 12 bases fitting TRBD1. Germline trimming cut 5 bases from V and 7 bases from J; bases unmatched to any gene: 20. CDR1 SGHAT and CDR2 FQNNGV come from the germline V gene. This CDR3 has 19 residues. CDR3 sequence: CASSGTGTGGFVNRFEAFF. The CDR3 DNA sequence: TGTGCCAGCAGCGGAACCGGGACAGGGGGCTTCGTAAACCGTTTTGAAGCTTTCTTT. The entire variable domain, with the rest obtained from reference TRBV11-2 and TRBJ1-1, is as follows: EAGVAQSPRYKIIEKRQSVAFWCNPISGHATLYWYQQILGQGPKLLIQFQNNGVVDDSQLPKDRFSAERLKGVDSTLKIQPAKLEDSAVYLCASSGTGTGGFVNRFEAFFGQGTRLTVV.

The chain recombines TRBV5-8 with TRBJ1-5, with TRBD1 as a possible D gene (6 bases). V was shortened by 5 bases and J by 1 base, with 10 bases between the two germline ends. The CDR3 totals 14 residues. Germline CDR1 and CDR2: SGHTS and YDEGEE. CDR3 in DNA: TGTGCCAGCAGTACAGGGTGGAGCAATCAGCCCCAGCATTTT. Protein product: CASSTGWSNQPQHF.

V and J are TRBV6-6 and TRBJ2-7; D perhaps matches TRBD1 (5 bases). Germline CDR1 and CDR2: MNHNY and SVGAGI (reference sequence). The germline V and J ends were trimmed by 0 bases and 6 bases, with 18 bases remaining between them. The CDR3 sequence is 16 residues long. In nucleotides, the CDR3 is TGTGCCAGCAGTTACTCGAACCCAGGGAAGGTCGGCGAGCAGTACTTC. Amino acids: CASSYSNPGKVGEQYF.

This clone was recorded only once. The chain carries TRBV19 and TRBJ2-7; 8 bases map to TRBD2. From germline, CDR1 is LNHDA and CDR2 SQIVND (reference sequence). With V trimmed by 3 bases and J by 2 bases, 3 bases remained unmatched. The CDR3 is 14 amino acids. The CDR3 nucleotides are TGTGCCAGTAGTATTACTAGCGGCCCCTACGAGCAGTACTTC. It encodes CASSITSGPYEQYF.

The CDR3 DNA sequence: TGTGCCAGCAGCGGAGCAGATACGCAGTATTTT. This codes for CASSGADTQYF. The chain uses TRBV7-8 and TRBJ2-3; D not certain. CDR1 is SGHVS, CDR2 FQNEAQ, per germline. The CDR3 is made up of 11 amino acids. V lost 5 bases to trimming and J lost 4 bases, with 4 bases between them.

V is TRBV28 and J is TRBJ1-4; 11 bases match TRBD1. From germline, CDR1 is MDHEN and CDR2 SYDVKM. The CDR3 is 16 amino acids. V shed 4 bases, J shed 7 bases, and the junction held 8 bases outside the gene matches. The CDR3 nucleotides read TGTGCCAGCAGTTCCGCCGTTGGGACAGGGGGTGAAAAACTGTTTTTT. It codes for CASSSAVGTGGEKLFF.

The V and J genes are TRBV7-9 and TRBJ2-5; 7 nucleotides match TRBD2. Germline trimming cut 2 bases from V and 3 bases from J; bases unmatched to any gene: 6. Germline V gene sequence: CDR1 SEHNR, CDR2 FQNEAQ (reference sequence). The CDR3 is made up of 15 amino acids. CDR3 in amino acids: CASSLRLGGEETQYF. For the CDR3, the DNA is TGTGCCAGCAGCTTAAGGTTGGGGGGGGAAGAGACCCAGTACTTC.

CDR3 sequence: CASSLDRAGNNEQFF. The CDR3 DNA reads TGTGCCAGCAGTTTAGACAGGGCGGGAAACAATGAGCAGTTCTTC. This rearrangement joins TRBV6-6 to TRBJ2-1; weak D call: TRBD1 (7 bases). CDR1 is MNHNY, CDR2 SVGAGI, per germline (reference sequence). The CDR3 is 15 residues long. V lost 4 bases, J lost 5 bases, and 15 bases lay in between.

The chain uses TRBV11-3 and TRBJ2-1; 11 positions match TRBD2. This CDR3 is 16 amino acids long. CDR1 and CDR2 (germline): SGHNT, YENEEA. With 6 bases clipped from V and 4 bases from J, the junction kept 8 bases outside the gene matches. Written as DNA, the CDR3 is TGTGCCAGCAGTCCTAGGACTAGCGGGCTATACAATGAGCAGTTCTTC. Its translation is CASSPRTSGLYNEQFF.

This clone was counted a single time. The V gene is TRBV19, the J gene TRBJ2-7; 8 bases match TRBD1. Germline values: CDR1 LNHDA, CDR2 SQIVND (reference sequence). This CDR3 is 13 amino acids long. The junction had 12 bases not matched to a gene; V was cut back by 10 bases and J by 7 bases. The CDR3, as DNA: TGTGCCACCAGGGACAGGACCCTGGGGGAGCAGTACTTC. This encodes CATRDRTLGEQYF.

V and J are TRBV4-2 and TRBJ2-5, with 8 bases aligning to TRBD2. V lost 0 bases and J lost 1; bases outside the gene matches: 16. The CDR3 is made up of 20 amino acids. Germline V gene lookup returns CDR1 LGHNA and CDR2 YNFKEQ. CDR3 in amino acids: CASSQENYAGGGGFQETQYF. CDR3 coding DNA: TGTGCCAGCAGCCAAGAGAACTACGCCGGGGGCGGGGGGTTCCAAGAGACCCAGTACTTC.

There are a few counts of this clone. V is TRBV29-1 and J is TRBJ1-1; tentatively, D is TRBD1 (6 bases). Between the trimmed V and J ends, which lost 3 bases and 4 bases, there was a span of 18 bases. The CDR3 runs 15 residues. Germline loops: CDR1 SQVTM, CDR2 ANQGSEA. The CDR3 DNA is TGCAGCGTTGACGGCGAGGGGGGGAAGTCCACTGAAGCTTTCTTT. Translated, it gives CSVDGEGGKSTEAFF.

The CDR3 loop reads CASSEGTGEGYGYTF. CDR3 bases: TGTGCCAGCAGTGAGGGTACAGGGGAAGGATATGGCTACACCTTC. The J gene is TRBJ1-2, the V gene TRBV6-1; 7 bases are a match to TRBD1. This CDR3 region has 15 residues. CDR1 MNHNS and CDR2 SASEGT come from the germline V gene. V lost 3 bases to trimming and J lost 5 bases; unmatched junction nucleotides: 9.